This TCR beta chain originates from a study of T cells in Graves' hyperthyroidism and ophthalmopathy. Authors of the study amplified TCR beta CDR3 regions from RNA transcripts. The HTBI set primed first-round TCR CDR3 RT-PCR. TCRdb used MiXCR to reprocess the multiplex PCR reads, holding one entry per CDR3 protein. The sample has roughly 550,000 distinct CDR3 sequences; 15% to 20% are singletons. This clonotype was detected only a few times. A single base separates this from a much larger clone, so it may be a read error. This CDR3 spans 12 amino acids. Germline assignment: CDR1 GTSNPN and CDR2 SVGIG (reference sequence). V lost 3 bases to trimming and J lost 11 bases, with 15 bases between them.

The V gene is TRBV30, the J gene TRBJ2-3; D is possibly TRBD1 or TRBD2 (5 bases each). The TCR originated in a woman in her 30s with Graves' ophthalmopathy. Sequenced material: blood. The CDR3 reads CAWSVPGTEQYF. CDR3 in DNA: TGTGCCTGGAGCGTCCCCGGGACCGAGCAGTATTTT.